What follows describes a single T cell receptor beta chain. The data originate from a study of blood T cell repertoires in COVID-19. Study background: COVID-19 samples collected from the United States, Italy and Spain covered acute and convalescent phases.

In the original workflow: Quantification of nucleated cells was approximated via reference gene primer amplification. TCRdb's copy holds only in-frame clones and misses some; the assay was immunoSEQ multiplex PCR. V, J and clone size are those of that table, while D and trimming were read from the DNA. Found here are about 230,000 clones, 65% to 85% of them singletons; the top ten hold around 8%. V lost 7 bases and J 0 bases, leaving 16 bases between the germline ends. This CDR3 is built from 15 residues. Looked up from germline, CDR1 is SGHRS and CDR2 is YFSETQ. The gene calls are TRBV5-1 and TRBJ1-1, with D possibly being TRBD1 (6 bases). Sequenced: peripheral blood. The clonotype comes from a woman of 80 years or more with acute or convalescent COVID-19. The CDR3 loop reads CASGSGGALNTEAFF. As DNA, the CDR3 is TGCGCCAGCGGGAGCGGGGGGGCCTTGAACACTGAAGCTTTCTTT.